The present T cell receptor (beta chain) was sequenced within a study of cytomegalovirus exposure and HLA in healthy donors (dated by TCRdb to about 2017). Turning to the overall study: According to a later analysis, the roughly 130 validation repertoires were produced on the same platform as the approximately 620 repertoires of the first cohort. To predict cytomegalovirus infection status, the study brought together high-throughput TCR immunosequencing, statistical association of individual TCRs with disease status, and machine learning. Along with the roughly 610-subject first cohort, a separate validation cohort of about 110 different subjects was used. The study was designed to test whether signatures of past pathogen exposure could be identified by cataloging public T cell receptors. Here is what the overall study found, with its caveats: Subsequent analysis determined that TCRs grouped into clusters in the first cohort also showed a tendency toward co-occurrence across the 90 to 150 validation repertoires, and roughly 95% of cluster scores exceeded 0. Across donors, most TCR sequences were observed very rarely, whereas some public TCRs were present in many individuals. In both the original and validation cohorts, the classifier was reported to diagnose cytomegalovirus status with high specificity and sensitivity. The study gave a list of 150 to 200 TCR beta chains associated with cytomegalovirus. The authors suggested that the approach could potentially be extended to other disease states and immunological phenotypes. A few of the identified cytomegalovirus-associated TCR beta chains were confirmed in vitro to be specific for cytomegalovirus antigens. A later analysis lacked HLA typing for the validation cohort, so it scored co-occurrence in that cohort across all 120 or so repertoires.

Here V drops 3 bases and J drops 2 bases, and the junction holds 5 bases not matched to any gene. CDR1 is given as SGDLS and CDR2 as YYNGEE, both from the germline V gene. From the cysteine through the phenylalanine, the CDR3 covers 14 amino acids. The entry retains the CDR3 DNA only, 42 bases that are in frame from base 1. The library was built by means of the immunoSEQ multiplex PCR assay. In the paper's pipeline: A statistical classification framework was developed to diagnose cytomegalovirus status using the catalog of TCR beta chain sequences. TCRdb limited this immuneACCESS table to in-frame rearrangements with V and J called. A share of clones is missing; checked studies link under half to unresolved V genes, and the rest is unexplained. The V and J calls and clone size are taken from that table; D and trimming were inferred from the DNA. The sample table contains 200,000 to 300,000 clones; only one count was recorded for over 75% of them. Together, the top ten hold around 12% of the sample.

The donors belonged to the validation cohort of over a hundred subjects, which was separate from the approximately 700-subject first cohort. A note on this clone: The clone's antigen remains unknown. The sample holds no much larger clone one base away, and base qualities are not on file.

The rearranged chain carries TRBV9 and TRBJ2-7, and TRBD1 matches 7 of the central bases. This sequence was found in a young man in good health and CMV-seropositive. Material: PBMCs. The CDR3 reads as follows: CASSESGGPYEQYF. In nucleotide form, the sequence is TGTGCCAGCAGCGAGTCAGGGGGTCCCTACGAGCAGTACTTC.